The clone carrying this T cell receptor beta chain was seen only once. This sample stems from a study of cytomegalovirus exposure and HLA in healthy donors. The PCR contained 60 Vbeta and 13 Jbeta primers. Sequenced by immunoSEQ multiplex PCR; TCRdb stores in-frame clones only, minus some. The sample comprises some 150,000 clones, around 80% of which are singletons, and approximately 2% rests with the top ten. The V gene's germline CDR1 is SGHNT and CDR2 YYREEE (reference sequence). CDR3 length equals 15 residues. Trimming shortened V by 4 bases and J by 9 bases, and 17 bases separated the two germline ends.

The TCR sequence derives from a man in his forties in good health and CMV-seronegative. V gene TRBV5-4 combines with J gene TRBJ1-6; D is possibly TRBD1 (6 bases). The sequenced material came from PBMCs. CDR3 in amino acids: CASSVTGQSTSPLHF. CDR3 nucleotides: TGTGCCAGCAGCGTCACGGGACAATCCACTTCACCCCTCCACTTT.